A single sample gave rise to the 7 T cell receptor beta chains below, sequenced in a study of blood T cell repertoires in COVID-19 (dated by TCRdb to about 2020). Library method: the immunoSEQ multiplex PCR assay. As stored in TCRdb, this immuneACCESS dataset retains in-frame rearrangements with V and J assigned. A fraction of the clones does not appear; measured against another copy, unresolved V genes explain less than half of the discrepancy, and the remainder lacks a known reason. Present in this sample are roughly 250,000 clones, approximately 90% of which were seen just once. The ten largest make up 7.2% of the sample. The sample consisted of peripheral blood. These receptors came from a man aged 60 to 75 who had recovered from COVID-19.

This clone has a handful of counts. V and J are TRBV7-6 and TRBJ2-7; no definite D call. Germline CDR1 reads SGHVS; CDR2 reads FNYEAQ. Trimming removed 1 base from V and 4 bases from J, with 5 bases in between. CDR3 size: 12 residues. This CDR3 is CASSLDAYEQYF. The CDR3 DNA follows: TGTGCCAGCAGCTTAGATGCGTACGAGCAGTACTTC. Using reference TRBV7-6 and TRBJ2-7 for the parts outside the CDR3, the full variable domain is GAGVSQSPRYKVTKRGQDVALRCDPISGHVSLYWYRQALGQGPEFLTYFNYEAQQDKSGLPNDRFSAERPEGSISTLTIQRTEQRDSAMYRCASSLDAYEQYFGPGTRLTVT.

The chain employs TRBV10-3 and TRBJ2-3; D is perhaps TRBD1 (5 bases). CDR3 length: 14 residues. Germline V gives CDR1 ENHRY, CDR2 SYGVKD. The V end lost 3 bases, the J end lost 1 base, and 8 bases lay between the germline ends. CDR3 region: CAISDRVGTDTQYF. DNA of the CDR3: TGTGCCATCAGTGACAGGGTGGGCACAGATACGCAGTATTTT.

V gene TRBV2 combines with J gene TRBJ1-5; D ambiguous. The CDR3 contains 13 residues. The germline CDR1 and CDR2 sequences are SNHLY and FYNNEI. The V gene lost 11 bases and the J gene lost 5 bases, with 16 bases spanning the gap. The CDR3 sequence is CASSGSNHQPQHF. In DNA, the CDR3 is TGTGCCTCCTCCGGGAGTAACCATCAGCCCCAGCATTTT.

V usage is TRBV18 and J usage is TRBJ2-7; 10 nucleotides line up with TRBD2. Trimming took 2 bases from V and 4 from J; bases not matched to a gene: 5. Germline V gene lookup returns CDR1 KGHSH and CDR2 LQKENI. The CDR3 covers 15 residues. CDR3 sequence: CASSPGPGLAYEQYF. As DNA, the CDR3 is TGTGCCAGCTCACCAGGACCGGGACTAGCGTACGAGCAGTACTTC.

The chain combines TRBV6-1 with TRBJ1-4; no clear D gene. The CDR3 runs 14 residues. V dropped 3 bases and J dropped 0 bases, with 5 bases sitting between them. Germline V lookup: CDR1 MNHNS, CDR2 SASEGT. The CDR3 coding sequence is TGTGCCAGCAGTGAGCGGTCAACTAATGAAAAACTGTTTTTT. Translated, it gives CASSERSTNEKLFF.

The chain employs TRBV6-5 and TRBJ2-7; 8 nucleotides match TRBD1. This CDR3 comprises 14 residues. Trimming removed 8 bases from V and 2 bases from J; junction bases left unmatched: 8. Germline V gene sequence: CDR1 MNHEY, CDR2 SVGAGI. The CDR3 protein is CASLTTGVTYEQYF. The CDR3, as DNA: TGTGCCAGCCTCACGACAGGGGTAACCTACGAGCAGTACTTC.

The V gene is TRBV6-5, the J gene TRBJ2-7; 10 bases match TRBD1. The CDR3 spans 13 residues. The J segment lost 6 bases and the V segment lost 7 bases, leaving 6 bases of the junction unmatched. The germline V gene has CDR1 MNHEY and CDR2 SVGAGI. Written as DNA, the CDR3 is TGTGCCAGCACCGGGACAGGGGTAGGCGAGCAGTACTTC. Protein sequence: CASTGTGVGEQYF.